The clone carrying this TCR beta chain was counted only a few times. Its cognate antigen is unknown. The data belong to a study of CD8 T cells in ankylosing spondylitis. Points from the study as a whole: Characteristic, it appeared, of ankylosing spondylitis blood was a TCR beta motif of about eight highly homologous variants.

Molecular-barcoded quantitative 5'-RACE produced these TCR beta libraries. Using its own MiXCR run on the 5' RACE reads, TCRdb lists one record per CDR3 protein. The sample carries about 800,000 distinct CDR3 sequences, over 9.5% recorded once. Material for sequencing was blood, either unsorted or a sorted T cell fraction (not recorded which). The receptor's source is a male donor with ankylosing spondylitis.

The CDR3 sequence: CAISEIGGVNTEAFF. CDR3 coding DNA: TGTGCCATCAGTGAGATTGGGGGCGTGAACACTGAAGCTTTCTTT. J is TRBJ1-1 and V is TRBV10-3; perhaps TRBD1 as D (6 bases). The CDR3 length is 15 residues. Trimming cost V 2 bases and J 0 bases, with 10 bases left between them. CDR1 and CDR2 from the germline V gene are ENHRY and SYGVKD.